The next 8 T cell receptor beta chains were all read from a single sample in a study of blood T cell repertoires in COVID-19. The repertoire was sequenced with immunoSEQ multiplex PCR; TCRdb's copy has only in-frame clones and lacks some. The table has roughly 230,000 clones, around 83% seen once. Source material: peripheral blood. The source of these receptors is a man aged 40-50 years with active or convalescent COVID-19.

V is TRBV19 and J is TRBJ1-5, with unresolved D. CDR1 and CDR2 from the germline V gene are LNHDA and SQIVND (reference sequence). Trimming shortened V by 3 bases and J by 10 bases, and 25 bases separated the two germline ends. This CDR3 has 17 amino acids. CDR3 loop: CASSMEGRGSKISPQHF. The CDR3, as DNA: TGTGCCAGTAGTATGGAAGGAAGAGGGTCCAAAATCAGCCCCCAGCATTTT.

V and J are TRBV25-1 and TRBJ1-5, with 7 bases matching TRBD1. The germline gives CDR1 MGHDK, CDR2 SYGVNS. J gave up 2 bases and V 4 bases, and 5 bases lay outside the gene matches. The CDR3 extends over 15 amino acids. The CDR3 region is CASSGTGVGNQPQHF. The CDR3 nucleotides are TGTGCCAGCAGTGGCACAGGGGTTGGCAATCAGCCCCAGCATTTT. The full variable domain, in which reference TRBV25-1 and TRBJ1-5 provide the parts outside the CDR3, is EADIYQTPRYLVIGTGKKITLECSQTMGHDKMYWYQQDPGMELHLIHYSYGVNSTEKGDLSSESTVSRIRTEHFPLTLESARPSHTSQYLCASSGTGVGNQPQHFGDGTRLSIL.

This sequence joins TRBV30 and TRBJ2-1; 10 positions match TRBD2. V lost 5 bases to trimming and J lost 7 bases; unmatched junction nucleotides: 2. The CDR3 consists of 12 residues. CDR1 and CDR2 (germline): GTSNPN, SVGIG (reference sequence). CDR3 region: CAWSTSGNEQFF. CDR3 nucleotide sequence: TGTGCCTGGTCGACTAGCGGGAATGAGCAGTTCTTC.

The DNA of the CDR3 is TGCGCCAGCAGCCAAAGATCGAGGGGGGGCTGGACTGAAGCTTTCTTT. This gives the protein CASSQRSRGGWTEAFF. This chain uses TRBV4-1 with TRBJ1-1; tentative D call: TRBD1 (6 bases). CDR3 length: 16 residues. Germline loops: CDR1 MGHRA, CDR2 YSYEKL. V lost 2 bases and J 5 bases, leaving 18 bases between the germline ends.

The gene calls are TRBV5-1 and TRBJ2-7; 11 nucleotides line up with TRBD1. The CDR3 totals 17 residues. V lost 0 bases to trimming and J lost 7 bases; unmatched junction nucleotides: 12. CDR1 and CDR2 from the germline V gene are SGHRS and YFSETQ. CDR3 region: CASSLDRVGTGGAEQYF. The CDR3 DNA is TGCGCCAGCAGCTTGGATCGGGTCGGGACAGGGGGTGCAGAGCAGTACTTC.

This clone was picked up one time. This chain connects TRBV27 to TRBJ2-2; 7 bases are shared with TRBD1. Germline trimming cut 2 bases from V and 7 bases from J; bases unmatched to any gene: 10. There are 16 residues in the CDR3. Germline V gives CDR1 MNHEY, CDR2 SMNVEV (reference sequence). The CDR3: CASSLEGAGILGELFF. The CDR3 coding sequence is TGTGCCAGCAGTTTAGAGGGGGCCGGGATTCTCGGGGAGCTGTTTTTT.

The chain links TRBV25-1 to TRBJ2-1; D might be TRBD2 (7 bases). CDR1 is MGHDK, CDR2 SYGVNS, per germline. The CDR3 has 14 amino acids. V was cut by 8 bases and J by 5 bases, with 16 bases left in between. CDR3 sequence: CASVRGGSDNEQFF. CDR3 DNA sequence: TGTGCCAGCGTGAGGGGGGGTTCGGACAATGAGCAGTTCTTC.

The genes are TRBV9 and TRBJ2-5, with TRBD2 matching over 8 bases. The V and J ends lost 0 bases and 4 bases, in that order; junction bases with no gene match: 8. CDR1 and CDR2 (germline): SGDLS, YYNGEE. This CDR3 region has 16 residues. The CDR3 sequence is CASSVAGGGRGETQYF. The CDR3 nucleotides are TGTGCCAGCAGCGTAGCGGGGGGGGGCAGGGGAGAGACCCAGTACTTC.